One and the same sample provided the 13 T cell receptor beta chains below, sequenced in a study of blood T cells in healthy people across ages. It was with a sample-barcoded 5' primer and a J-beta primer mix that a second PCR of roughly 6 to 12 cycles was run. TCRdb independently ran MiXCR on the 5' RACE reads; one entry per CDR3 protein. The table shows 1.8 million or so distinct CDR3 sequences, with 30% to 40% occurring only once. The material sequenced was blood. The origin of the receptors is a human donor in good health.

With regard to this clonotype: Being one base from a much bigger clone, this may be a read error. The V and J genes are TRBV4-1 and TRBJ2-3; D remains ambiguous. The CDR3 consists of 14 residues. CDR1 MGHRA and CDR2 YSYEKL come from the germline V gene. The CDR3 DNA is TGCGCCAGCGGCCACGGTCCTGAGGAAGATACGCAGTATTTT. This translates into CASGHGPEEDTQYF.

This clonotype showed up many times. This chain links TRBV29-1 with TRBJ2-7; unclear D gene. V was clipped by 2 bases and J by 2 bases, with 7 bases between them. The germline CDR1 and CDR2 sequences are SQVTM and ANQGSEA. This CDR3 spans 12 amino acids. The CDR3 region is CSVENIAYEQYF. DNA for the CDR3: TGCAGCGTTGAAAACATAGCCTACGAGCAGTACTTC.

The V call is TRBV11-2, the J call TRBJ1-2; D not resolved. V gave up 0 bases and J gave up 7 bases, with 15 bases separating them. The CDR3 is 15 amino acids. Germline-derived CDR1 and CDR2 are SGHAT and FQNNGV. CDR3 DNA sequence: TGTGCCAGCAGCTTAGATCGAGGTTTATTTTTTGGCTACACCTTC. The encoded protein is CASSLDRGLFFGYTF. The full variable domain, its missing parts supplied by reference TRBV11-2 and TRBJ1-2, is EAGVAQSPRYKIIEKRQSVAFWCNPISGHATLYWYQQILGQGPKLLIQFQNNGVVDDSQLPKDRFSAERLKGVDSTLKIQPAKLEDSAVYLCASSLDRGLFFGYTFGSGTRLTVV.

This clonotype was recorded a few times. This chain joins TRBV7-2 and TRBJ2-7, with 9 bases aligning to TRBD1. The J call may be incorrect, as the DNA end agrees better with TRBJ2-5. Germline values: CDR1 SGHTA, CDR2 FQGNSA. This CDR3 comprises 15 residues. The CDR3 DNA reads as TGTGCCAGCAGCTACTGGACAGGGGAAGGAGAGACCCAGTACTTC. Translated: CASSYWTGEGETQYF.

This chain links TRBV7-9 with TRBJ2-1; 11 bases fit TRBD2. This CDR3 comprises 16 residues. V dropped 5 bases and J dropped 3; count of bases not matched to a gene: 6. The germline V gene has CDR1 SEHNR and CDR2 FQNEAQ (reference sequence). The CDR3 reads CASSTELAGDYNEQFF. The DNA of the CDR3 is TGTGCCAGCAGCACCGAACTAGCGGGGGACTACAATGAGCAGTTCTTC.

This chain joins TRBV20-1 and TRBJ1-3, with D possibly TRBD1 on 6 matching bases. The CDR3 runs to 17 residues. Germline-derived CDR1 and CDR2 are DFQATT and SNEGSKA (reference sequence). V was pared by 3 bases and J by 1 base, with 19 bases between. The CDR3 coding sequence is TGCAGTGCTAGGTCTGGATTGGGGGGCACTTCTGGAAACACCATATATTTT. This codes for CSARSGLGGTSGNTIYF.

V and J are TRBV28 and TRBJ2-3; D is perhaps TRBD2 (7 bases). The CDR3 totals 15 residues. V was cut by 6 bases and J by 5 bases, with 18 bases left in between. The germline V gene encodes CDR1 MDHEN and CDR2 SYDVKM. This CDR3 reads CASSSAGGHEDTQYF. For the CDR3, the DNA is TGTGCCAGCAGCTCGGCCGGGGGGCACGAAGATACGCAGTATTTT. The variable domain in full, completed from reference TRBV28 and TRBJ2-3, reads DVKVTQSSRYLVKRTGEKVFLECVQDMDHENMFWYRQDPGLGLRLIYFSYDVKMKEKGDIPEGYSVSREKKERFSLILESASTNQTSMYLCASSSAGGHEDTQYFGPGTRLTVL.

This clonotype was seen a handful of times. The chain combines TRBV12-3 or TRBV12-4 with TRBJ2-4, with TRBD2 matching 10 bases. TRBJ2-7 explains the end of the DNA better; the J call may be wrong. The CDR3 loop spans 15 amino acids. The CDR3 here is CASSPQAGGVYEQYF. CDR3 bases: TGTGCCAGCAGCCCCCAAGCGGGGGGGGTGTACGAGCAGTACTTC.

The rearrangement uses TRBV16 and TRBJ2-1; 7 bases line up with TRBD2. The J segment lost 4 bases and the V segment lost 1 base, leaving 10 bases of the junction unmatched. This CDR3 has 17 amino acids. The germline V gene encodes CDR1 KGHSY and CDR2 FQNENV. The CDR3 spells CASSQFMGLAVYNEQFF. The CDR3 DNA reads TGTGCCAGCAGCCAATTTATGGGGCTAGCGGTTTACAATGAGCAGTTCTTC.

In this sample, this clonotype turned up a few times. The chain combines TRBV5-1 with TRBJ2-5; no clear D gene. This CDR3 region has 14 residues. In germline, CDR1 is SGHRS, CDR2 YFSETQ. With 0 bases removed from V and 4 bases from J, the gap between germline ends came to 10 bases. The CDR3 nucleotides read TGCGCCAGCAGCTTGGGGATTTCAAGAGAGACCCAGTACTTC. Encoded protein: CASSLGISRETQYF.

The gene calls are TRBV4-3 and TRBJ2-2; no reliable D call. Trimming removed 4 bases from V and 0 bases from J, with 9 bases in between. Germline loops: CDR1 LGHNA, CDR2 YSLEER. The CDR3 runs 15 residues. The CDR3 protein is CASSRAESNTGELFF. CDR3 nucleotides: TGCGCCAGCAGCCGGGCGGAATCGAACACCGGGGAGCTGTTTTTT.

This clonotype has only a few counts. The chain uses TRBV3-1 and TRBJ1-6, with a weak D call TRBD1 (5 bases). CDR3 size: 16 residues. Germline values: CDR1 LGHDT, CDR2 YNNKEL (reference sequence). V gave up 3 bases and J gave up 8 bases, with 17 bases separating them. The CDR3 coding sequence is TGTGCCAGCAGCCACGAAACGGGCCAAGGGGATTCACCCCTCCACTTT. It specifies CASSHETGQGDSPLHF.

The sample holds many counts of this clonotype. The chain employs TRBV7-2 and TRBJ2-5, with D possibly matching TRBD2 (5 bases). Germline V gene sequence: CDR1 SGHTA, CDR2 FQGNSA. With 3 bases removed from V and 4 bases from J, the gap between germline ends came to 12 bases. This CDR3 region has 14 residues. The CDR3 sequence: CASSLVPSRETQYF. Here the CDR3 DNA reads TGTGCCAGCAGCTTGGTTCCTAGCAGAGAGACCCAGTACTTC.